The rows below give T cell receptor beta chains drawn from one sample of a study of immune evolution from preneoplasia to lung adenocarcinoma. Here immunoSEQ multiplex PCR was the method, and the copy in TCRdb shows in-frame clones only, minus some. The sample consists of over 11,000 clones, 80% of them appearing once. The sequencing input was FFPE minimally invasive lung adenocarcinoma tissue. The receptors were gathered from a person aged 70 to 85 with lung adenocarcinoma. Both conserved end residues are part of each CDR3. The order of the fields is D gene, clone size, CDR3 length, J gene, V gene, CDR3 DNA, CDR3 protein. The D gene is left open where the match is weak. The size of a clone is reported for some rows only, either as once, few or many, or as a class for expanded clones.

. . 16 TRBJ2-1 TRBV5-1 TGCGCCAGCAGCCCCCTACTAGGACTGGACTACAATGAGCAGTTCTTC CASSPLLGLDYNEQFF
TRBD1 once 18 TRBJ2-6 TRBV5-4 TGTGCCAGCAGCCACATGAGCAGGGGGCGCACTGGGGCCAACGTCCTGACTTTC CASSHMSRGRTGANVLTF
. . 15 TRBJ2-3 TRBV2 TGTGCCAGCAGTGACCAGGGGTCCAGCACAGATACGCAGTATTTT CASSDQGSSTDTQYF
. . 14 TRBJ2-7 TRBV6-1 TGTGCCAGCAGTGCGGCTGCGAGTGGGTACGAGCAGTACTTC CASSAAASGYEQYF
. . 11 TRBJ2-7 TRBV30 TGTGCCTGGAGCACTAGCCACGAGCAGTACTTC CAWSTSHEQYF
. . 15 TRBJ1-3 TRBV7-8 TGTGCCAGCAGCCCGCGGGTGGCCTCTGGAAACACCATATATTTT CASSPRVASGNTIYF
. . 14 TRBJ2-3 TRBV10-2 TGCGCCAGCAGTGATCTTCAAAACACAGATACGCAGTATTTT CASSDLQNTDTQYF
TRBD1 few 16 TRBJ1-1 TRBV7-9 TGTGCCAGCAGCCTTTATGGAGGACAGGACGGTTTTGAAGCTTTCTTT CASSLYGGQDGFEAFF
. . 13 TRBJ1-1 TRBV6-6 TGTGCCAGCAGTTTGAAAATGAACACTGAAGCTTTCTTT CASSLKMNTEAFF
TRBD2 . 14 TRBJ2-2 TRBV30 TGTGCCTGGGGACGGACTAGCGGGTTCGGGGAGCTGTTTTTT CAWGRTSGFGELFF
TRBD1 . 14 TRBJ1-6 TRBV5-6 TGTGCCAGCAGCAGGACAGGGGGCGGTTCACCCCTCCACTTT CASSRTGGGSPLHF
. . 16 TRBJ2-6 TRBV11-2 TGTGCCAGCAGCGTCAAGCAACAAAGTCGGGCCAACGTCCTGACTTTC CASSVKQQSRANVLTF
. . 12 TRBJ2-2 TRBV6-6 TGTGCCAGCATCATAGGCACCGGGGAGCTGTTTTTT CASIIGTGELFF
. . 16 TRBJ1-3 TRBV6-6 TGTGCCAGCAGTTACTCTGATGTGTCATCCGGAAACACCATATATTTT CASSYSDVSSGNTIYF
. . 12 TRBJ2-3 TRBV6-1 TGTGCCAGCAGCGTAGAAACAGATACGCAGTATTTT CASSVETDTQYF
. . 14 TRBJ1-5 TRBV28 TGTGCCAGCAGTTTAGGACAGCTCAATCAGCCCCAGCATTTT CASSLGQLNQPQHF
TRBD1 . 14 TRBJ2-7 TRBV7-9 TGTGCCAGCAGCTTGGCGACAGGGTTGGGGGAGCAGTACTTC CASSLATGLGEQYF
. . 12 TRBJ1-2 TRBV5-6 TGTGCCAGCAGCTCATATAATCCACCCCACACCTTC CASSSYNPPHTF
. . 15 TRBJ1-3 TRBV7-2 TGTGCCAGCAGCTCGGCCGACCATAGAGGAAACACCATATATTTT CASSSADHRGNTIYF
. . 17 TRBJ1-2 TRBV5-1 TGCGCCAGCAGCTTGGTCGGACGGAACAGCCCTTCCTATGGCTACACCTTC CASSLVGRNSPSYGYTF
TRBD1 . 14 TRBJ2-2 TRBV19 TGTGCCAGTAGTCAGACAGGGGGCGGCGGGGAGCTGTTTTTT CASSQTGGGGELFF
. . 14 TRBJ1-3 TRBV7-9 TGTGCCAGCAGCTTAGGGAGCCCTGGAAACACCATATATTTT CASSLGSPGNTIYF